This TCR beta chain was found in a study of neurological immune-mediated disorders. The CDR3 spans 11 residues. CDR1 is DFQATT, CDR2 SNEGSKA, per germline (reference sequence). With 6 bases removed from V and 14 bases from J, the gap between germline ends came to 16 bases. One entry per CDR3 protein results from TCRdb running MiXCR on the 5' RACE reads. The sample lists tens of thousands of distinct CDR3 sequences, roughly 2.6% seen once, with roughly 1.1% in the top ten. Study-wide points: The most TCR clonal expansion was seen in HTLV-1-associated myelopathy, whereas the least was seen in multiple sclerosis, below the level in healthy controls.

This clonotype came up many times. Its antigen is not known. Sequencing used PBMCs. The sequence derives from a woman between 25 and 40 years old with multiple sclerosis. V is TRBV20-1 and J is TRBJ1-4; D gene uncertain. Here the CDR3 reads CSADTPGRLFF. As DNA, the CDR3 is TGCAGTGCCGACACTCCCGGGAGGCTGTTTTTT.